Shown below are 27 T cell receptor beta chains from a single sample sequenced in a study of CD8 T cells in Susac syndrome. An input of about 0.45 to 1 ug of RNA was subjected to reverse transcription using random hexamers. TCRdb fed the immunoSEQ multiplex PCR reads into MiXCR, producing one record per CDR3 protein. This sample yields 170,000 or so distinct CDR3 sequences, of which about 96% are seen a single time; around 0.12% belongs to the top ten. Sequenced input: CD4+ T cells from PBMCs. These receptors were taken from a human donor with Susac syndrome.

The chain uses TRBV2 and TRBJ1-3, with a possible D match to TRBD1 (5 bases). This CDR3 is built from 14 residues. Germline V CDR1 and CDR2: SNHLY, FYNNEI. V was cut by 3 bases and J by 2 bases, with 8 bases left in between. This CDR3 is CASSEGLPGNTIYF. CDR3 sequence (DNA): TGTGCCAGCAGTGAGGGACTACCTGGAAACACCATATATTTT.

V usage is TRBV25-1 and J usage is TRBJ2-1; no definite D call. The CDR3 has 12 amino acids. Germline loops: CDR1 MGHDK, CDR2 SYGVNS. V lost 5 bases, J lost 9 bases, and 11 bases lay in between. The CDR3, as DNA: TGTGCCAGCAGTTTACCTTTGGGTGAGCAGTTCTTC. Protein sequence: CASSLPLGEQFF.

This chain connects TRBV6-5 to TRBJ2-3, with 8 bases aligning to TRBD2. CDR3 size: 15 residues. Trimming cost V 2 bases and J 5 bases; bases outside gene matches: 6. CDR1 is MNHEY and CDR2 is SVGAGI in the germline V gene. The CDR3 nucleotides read TGTGCCAGCAGTTACCAGACGGGGGGGAAAGATACGCAGTATTTT. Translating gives CASSYQTGGKDTQYF.

The CDR3 loop reads CASSLWGPSTDTQYF. CDR3 nucleotides: TGTGCCAGCAGCTTGTGGGGGCCAAGCACAGATACGCAGTATTTT. The chain is built from TRBV7-9 and TRBJ2-3; possible D gene TRBD1, 6 bases. Between the trimmed V and J ends, which lost 3 bases and 0 bases, there was a span of 10 bases. Germline loops: CDR1 SEHNR, CDR2 FQNEAQ (reference sequence). The length of the CDR3 is 15 residues. The full variable domain, with the rest looked up from reference TRBV7-9 and TRBJ2-3, is DTGVSQNPRHKITKRGQNVTFRCDPISEHNRLYWYRQTLGQGPEFLTYFQNEAQLEKSRLLSDRFSAERPKGSFSTLEIQRTEQGDSAMYLCASSLWGPSTDTQYFGPGTRLTVL.

In DNA, the CDR3 is TGTGCCAGCAGTTCCTCCTTTTGGGAGCAGTACTTC. Translation: CASSSSFWEQYF. The V gene is TRBV28, the J gene TRBJ2-7; D not certain. This CDR3 is built from 12 residues. In germline, CDR1 is MDHEN, CDR2 SYDVKM. V was shortened by 4 bases and J by 7 bases, with 11 bases between the two germline ends. The whole variable domain, filled in from reference TRBV28 and TRBJ2-7, reads DVKVTQSSRYLVKRTGEKVFLECVQDMDHENMFWYRQDPGLGLRLIYFSYDVKMKEKGDIPEGYSVSREKKERFSLILESASTNQTSMYLCASSSSFWEQYFGPGTRLTVT.

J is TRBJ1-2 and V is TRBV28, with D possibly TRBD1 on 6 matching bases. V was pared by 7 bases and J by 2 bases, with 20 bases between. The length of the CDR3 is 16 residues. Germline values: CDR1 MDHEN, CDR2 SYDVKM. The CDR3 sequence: CASISGQTLLNYGYTF. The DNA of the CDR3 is TGTGCCAGCATCTCCGGACAGACGTTACTCAACTATGGCTACACCTTC.

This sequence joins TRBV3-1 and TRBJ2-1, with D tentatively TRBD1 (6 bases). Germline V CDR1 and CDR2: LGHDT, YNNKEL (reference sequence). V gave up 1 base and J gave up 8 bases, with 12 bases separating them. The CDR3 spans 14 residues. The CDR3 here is CASSQGLGTYEQFF. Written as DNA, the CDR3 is TGTGCCAGCAGCCAAGGTTTGGGGACATATGAGCAGTTCTTC.

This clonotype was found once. The CDR3 loop is CSALATGGYEQYV. The CDR3 DNA reads TGCAGTGCTTTGGCGACAGGGGGCTACGAGCAGTACGTC. The chain carries TRBV20-1 and TRBJ2-7; TRBD1 aligns across 9 bases. Germline CDR1 and CDR2: DFQATT and SNEGSKA (reference sequence). The V gene end was trimmed by 5 bases and the J gene end by 3 bases; junction bases not matched to a gene: 5. The CDR3 loop spans 13 amino acids.

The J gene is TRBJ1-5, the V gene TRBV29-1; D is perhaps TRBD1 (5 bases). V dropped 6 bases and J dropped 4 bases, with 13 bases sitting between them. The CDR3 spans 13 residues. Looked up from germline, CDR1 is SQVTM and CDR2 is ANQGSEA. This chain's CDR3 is CSVSGHDNQPQHF. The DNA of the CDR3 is TGCAGCGTGTCAGGACACGATAATCAGCCCCAGCATTTT.

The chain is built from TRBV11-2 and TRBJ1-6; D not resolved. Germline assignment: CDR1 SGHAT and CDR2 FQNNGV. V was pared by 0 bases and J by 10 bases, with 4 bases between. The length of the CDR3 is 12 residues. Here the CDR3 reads CASSLDASPLHF. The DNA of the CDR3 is TGTGCCAGCAGCTTAGATGCCTCACCCCTCCACTTT.

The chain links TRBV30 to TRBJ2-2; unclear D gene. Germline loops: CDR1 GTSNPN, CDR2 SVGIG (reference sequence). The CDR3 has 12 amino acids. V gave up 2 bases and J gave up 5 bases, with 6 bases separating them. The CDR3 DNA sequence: TGTGCCTGGAGTCAAGTGACCGGGGAGCTGTTTTTT. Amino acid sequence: CAWSQVTGELFF.

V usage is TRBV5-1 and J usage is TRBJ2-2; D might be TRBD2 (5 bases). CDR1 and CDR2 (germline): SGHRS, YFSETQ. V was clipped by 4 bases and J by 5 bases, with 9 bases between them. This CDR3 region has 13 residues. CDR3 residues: CASSRGSTGELFF. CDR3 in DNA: TGCGCCAGCAGCCGAGGGTCAACCGGGGAGCTGTTTTTT.

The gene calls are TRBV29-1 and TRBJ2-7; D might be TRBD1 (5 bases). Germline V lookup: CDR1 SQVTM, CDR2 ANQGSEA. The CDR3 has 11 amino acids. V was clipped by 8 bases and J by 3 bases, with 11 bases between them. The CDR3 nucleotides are TGCAGCATCTCGGACAACTACGAGCAGTACTTC. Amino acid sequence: CSISDNYEQYF.

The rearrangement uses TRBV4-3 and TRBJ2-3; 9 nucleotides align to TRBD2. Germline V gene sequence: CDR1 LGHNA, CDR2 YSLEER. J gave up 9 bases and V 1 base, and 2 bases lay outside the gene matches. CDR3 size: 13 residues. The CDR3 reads CASSQAAGGTQYF. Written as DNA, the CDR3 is TGCGCCAGCAGCCAAGCAGCGGGAGGAACGCAGTATTTT.

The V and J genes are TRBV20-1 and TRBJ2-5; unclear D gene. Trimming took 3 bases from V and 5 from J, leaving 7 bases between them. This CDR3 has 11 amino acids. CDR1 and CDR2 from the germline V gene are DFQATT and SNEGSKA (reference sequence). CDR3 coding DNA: TGCAGTGCTAGGCCCGAGGAGACCCAGTACTTC. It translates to CSARPEETQYF.

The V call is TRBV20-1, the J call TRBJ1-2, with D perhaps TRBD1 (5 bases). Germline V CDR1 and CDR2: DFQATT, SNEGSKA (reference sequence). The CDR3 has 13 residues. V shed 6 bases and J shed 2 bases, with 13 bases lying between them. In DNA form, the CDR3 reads TGCAGTGCCGAACTCGGGGACAACTATGGCTACACCTTC. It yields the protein CSAELGDNYGYTF.

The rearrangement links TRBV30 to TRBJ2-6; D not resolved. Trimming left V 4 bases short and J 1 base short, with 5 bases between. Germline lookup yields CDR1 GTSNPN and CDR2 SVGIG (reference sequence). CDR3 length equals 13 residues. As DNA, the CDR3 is TGTGCCTGGACAGGTTCTGGGGCCAACGTCCTGACTTTC. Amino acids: CAWTGSGANVLTF.

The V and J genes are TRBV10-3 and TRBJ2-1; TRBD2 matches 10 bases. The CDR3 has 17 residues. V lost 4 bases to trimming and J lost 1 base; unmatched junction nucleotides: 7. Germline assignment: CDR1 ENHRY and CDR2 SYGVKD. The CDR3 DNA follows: TGTGCCATCAGTGGATCCAGCGGGAGGGGGTCCTACAATGAGCAGTTCTTC. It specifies CAISGSSGRGSYNEQFF.

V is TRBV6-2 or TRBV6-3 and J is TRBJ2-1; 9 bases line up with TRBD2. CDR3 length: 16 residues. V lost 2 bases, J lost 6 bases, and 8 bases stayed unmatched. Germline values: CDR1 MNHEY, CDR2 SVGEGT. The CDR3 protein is CASSYRRGGPANEQFF. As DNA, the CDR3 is TGTGCCAGCAGTTACCGGCGGGGGGGGCCTGCCAATGAGCAGTTCTTC.

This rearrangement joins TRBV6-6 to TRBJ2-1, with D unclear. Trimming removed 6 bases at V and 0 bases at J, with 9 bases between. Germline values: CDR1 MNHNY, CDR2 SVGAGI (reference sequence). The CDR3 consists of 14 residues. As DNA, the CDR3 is TGTGCCAGCAGGGACCGTAGCTCCTACAATGAGCAGTTCTTC. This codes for CASRDRSSYNEQFF.

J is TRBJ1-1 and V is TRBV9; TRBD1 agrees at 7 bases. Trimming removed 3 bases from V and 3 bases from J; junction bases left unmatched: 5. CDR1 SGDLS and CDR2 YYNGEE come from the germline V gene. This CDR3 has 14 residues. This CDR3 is CASSEQGRDTEAFF. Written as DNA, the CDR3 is TGTGCCAGCAGCGAACAGGGGCGGGACACTGAAGCTTTCTTT.

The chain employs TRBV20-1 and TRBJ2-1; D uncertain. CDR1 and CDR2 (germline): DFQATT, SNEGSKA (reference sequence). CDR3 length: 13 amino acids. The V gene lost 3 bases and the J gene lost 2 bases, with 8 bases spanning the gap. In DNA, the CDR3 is TGCAGTGCTAGTGATCGGACCTACAATGAGCAGTTCTTC. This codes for CSASDRTYNEQFF.

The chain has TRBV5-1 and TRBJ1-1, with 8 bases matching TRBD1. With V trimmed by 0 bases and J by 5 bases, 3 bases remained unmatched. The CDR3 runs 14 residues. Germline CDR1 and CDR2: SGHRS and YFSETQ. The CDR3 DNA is TGCGCCAGCAGCTTGGCCGGACAGGGAACTGAAGCTTTCTTT. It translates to CASSLAGQGTEAFF.

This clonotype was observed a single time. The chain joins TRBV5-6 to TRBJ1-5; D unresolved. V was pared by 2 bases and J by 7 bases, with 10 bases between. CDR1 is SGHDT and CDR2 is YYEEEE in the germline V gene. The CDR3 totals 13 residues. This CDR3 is CASSFLGAQPQHF. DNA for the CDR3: TGTGCCAGCAGCTTTCTGGGTGCGCAGCCCCAGCATTTT.

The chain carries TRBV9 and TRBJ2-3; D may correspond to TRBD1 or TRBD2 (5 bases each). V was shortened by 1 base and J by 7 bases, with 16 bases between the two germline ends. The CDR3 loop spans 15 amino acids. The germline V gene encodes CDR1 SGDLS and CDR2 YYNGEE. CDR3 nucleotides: TGTGCCAGCAGCGTAAGCCTAGTTGGGGGACATACGCAGTATTTT. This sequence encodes CASSVSLVGGHTQYF.

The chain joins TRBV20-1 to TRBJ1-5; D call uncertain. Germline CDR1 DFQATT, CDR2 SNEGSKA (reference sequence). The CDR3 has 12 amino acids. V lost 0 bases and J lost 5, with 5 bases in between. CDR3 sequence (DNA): TGCAGTGCTAGAGATATGTATCAGCCCCAGCATTTT. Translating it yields CSARDMYQPQHF.

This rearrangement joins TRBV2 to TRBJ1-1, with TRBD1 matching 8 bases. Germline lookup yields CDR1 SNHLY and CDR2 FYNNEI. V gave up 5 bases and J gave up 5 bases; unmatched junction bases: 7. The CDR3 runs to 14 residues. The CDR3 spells CASSPTGGGTEAFF. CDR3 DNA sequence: TGTGCCAGCAGTCCTACAGGGGGAGGGACTGAAGCTTTCTTT.